These 27 T cell receptor beta chains share one sample of origin, sequenced in a study of immune evolution from preneoplasia to lung adenocarcinoma. Clones were read by immunoSEQ multiplex PCR, and TCRdb kept only the in-frame ones, dropping some. The repertoire holds several thousand clones, with roughly 72% as singletons. Sample: FFPE lung adenocarcinoma in situ tissue. Receptor source: an older donor with lung adenocarcinoma. Some clones in this sample may be carry-over from other donors' samples.

The J gene is TRBJ2-5, the V gene TRBV27, with D tentatively TRBD2 (6 bases). The germline CDR1 and CDR2 sequences are MNHEY and SMNVEV (reference sequence). The V gene lost 8 bases and the J gene lost 5 bases, with 21 bases spanning the gap. This CDR3 is built from 15 residues. CDR3 in amino acids: CASGPWAGYLETQYF. CDR3 DNA sequence: TGTGCCAGCGGCCCGTGGGCGGGATATTTGGAGACCCAGTACTTC.

CDR3 nucleotide sequence: TGTGCCAGCAGCTTAGACGGGGGGGAGCTGTTTTTT. Amino acid sequence: CASSLDGGELFF. This chain connects TRBV11-2 to TRBJ2-2; D not certain. The CDR3 runs 12 residues. V gave up 0 bases and J gave up 8 bases, with 4 bases separating them. The germline CDR1 and CDR2 sequences are SGHAT and FQNNGV.

V and J are TRBV6-1 and TRBJ1-1, with a possible D match to TRBD1 (5 bases). Germline V gene sequence: CDR1 MNHNS, CDR2 SASEGT. The CDR3 sequence is 15 residues long. V was cut by 1 base and J by 0 bases, with 9 bases left in between. DNA of the CDR3: TGTGCCAGCAGTGAAGTGACAGCCTTGAACACTGAAGCTTTCTTT. It encodes CASSEVTALNTEAFF.

The chain links TRBV4-3 to TRBJ2-7, with TRBD2 identical over 11 bases. J lost 0 bases, V lost 1 base, and 5 bases had no gene match. The CDR3 extends over 17 amino acids. Per germline, CDR1 LGHNA and CDR2 YSLEER. CDR3 sequence reads: CASSQGGTSGLSYEQYF. CDR3 DNA sequence: TGCGCCAGCAGCCAAGGTGGGACTAGCGGCCTCTCCTACGAGCAGTACTTC.

The rearrangement joins TRBV7-6 to TRBJ1-4, with D perhaps matching TRBD1 (6 bases). V lost 10 bases, J lost 5 bases, and 11 bases lay in between. This CDR3 is 12 amino acids long. Germline V gene sequence: CDR1 SGHVS, CDR2 FNYEAQ. The CDR3 reads CAIRDINEKLFF. The CDR3 DNA is TGTGCCATCAGGGACATAAATGAAAAACTGTTTTTT.

This rearrangement joins TRBV7-2 to TRBJ2-7; the match to TRBD1 covers 10 bases. This CDR3 is 15 amino acids long. Trimming removed 4 bases from V and 3 bases from J; junction bases left unmatched: 6. In germline, CDR1 is SGHTA, CDR2 FQGNSA. CDR3 nucleotide sequence: TGTGCCAGCAGCTCCCGGGACAGGGGCCGCTACGAGCAGTACTTC. Amino acids: CASSSRDRGRYEQYF.

The rearrangement uses TRBV6-6 and TRBJ2-7, with D tentatively TRBD2 (6 bases). Per the germline V gene, CDR1 is MNHNY and CDR2 is SVGAGI (reference sequence). The ends were cut back, 7 bases at V and 2 bases at J, with 15 bases in the middle. The CDR3 totals 14 residues. CDR3 sequence: CASTNGGKPYEQYF. In DNA form, the CDR3 reads TGTGCCAGCACAAACGGGGGTAAACCCTACGAGCAGTACTTC.

The chain links TRBV28 to TRBJ2-3, with no clear D. The V end lost 3 bases, the J end lost 1 base, and 8 bases lay between the germline ends. Per germline, CDR1 MDHEN and CDR2 SYDVKM. The CDR3 loop spans 14 amino acids. CDR3 DNA: TGTGCCAGCAGTTTCCTACTTGGCACAGATACGCAGTATTTT. This sequence encodes CASSFLLGTDTQYF.

Details on this clone: One end of the junction is discordant with germline, which a read error may explain. The rearrangement joins TRBV7-3 to TRBJ2-3, with 8 nucleotides matching TRBD1. The CDR3 loop spans 12 amino acids. Per the germline V gene, CDR1 is SGHTA and CDR2 is FQGTGA. The CDR3 bases are TGTGCCAACAGCTACCGGACAGGGAGGCAGTATTTT. Its protein product is CANSYRTGRQYF.

The chain recombines TRBV18 with TRBJ2-2; D is perhaps TRBD1 (5 bases). The V end lost 7 bases, the J end lost 4 bases, and 13 bases lay between the germline ends. This CDR3 has 14 residues. Germline loops: CDR1 KGHSH, CDR2 LQKENI. In DNA form, the CDR3 reads TGTGCCAGCTTTCCGCAGCAGGGCACCGGGGAGCTGTTTTTT. This encodes CASFPQQGTGELFF.

This chain uses TRBV7-2 with TRBJ1-5, with D possibly matching TRBD1 (5 bases). This CDR3 spans 15 amino acids. Germline CDR1 and CDR2: SGHTA and FQGNSA. V lost 5 bases and J lost 2, with 13 bases in between. Here the CDR3 reads CASSHHAGRNQPQHF. The CDR3 DNA follows: TGTGCCAGCAGCCACCACGCAGGGCGCAATCAGCCCCAGCATTTT.

The genes are TRBV29-1 and TRBJ2-7; possible D gene TRBD1, 6 bases. Germline lookup yields CDR1 SQVTM and CDR2 ANQGSEA. V gave up 4 bases and J gave up 5 bases, with 15 bases separating them. The CDR3 is 13 amino acids. This CDR3 reads CSVAPQGPNEQYF. Written as DNA, the CDR3 is TGCAGCGTTGCCCCACAGGGTCCCAACGAGCAGTACTTC.

This clone has only a few counts. This chain joins TRBV6-4 and TRBJ2-3, with TRBD1 matching 9 bases. Germline CDR1 MRHNA, CDR2 SNTAGT. V shed 5 bases and J 4 bases; nucleotides not matched to a gene: 4. The CDR3 spans 14 residues. The CDR3: CASSRQGEADTQYF. Here the CDR3 DNA reads TGTGCCAGCAGTCGACAGGGGGAGGCAGATACGCAGTATTTT.

The chain couples TRBV11-2 to TRBJ2-2; D is unresolved. Looked up from germline, CDR1 is SGHAT and CDR2 is FQNNGV. The V end lost 3 bases, the J end lost 0 bases, and 8 bases lay between the germline ends. This CDR3 region has 15 residues. The DNA for the CDR3 is TGTGCCAGCAGCTTGTCACGGTCGAACACCGGGGAGCTGTTTTTT. It specifies CASSLSRSNTGELFF.

The J gene is TRBJ2-7, the V gene TRBV10-1, with D possibly matching TRBD2 (6 bases). This CDR3 is 13 amino acids long. V lost 4 bases and J lost 1, with 8 bases in between. Germline values: CDR1 WNHNN, CDR2 SYGVQD (reference sequence). The CDR3 bases are TGCGCCAGCAGTGCAGGACTATCCTACGAGCAGTACTTC. Its translation is CASSAGLSYEQYF.

The rearrangement uses TRBV7-3 and TRBJ1-2; no clear D gene. Germline-derived CDR1 and CDR2 are SGHTA and FQGTGA. The V gene lost 5 bases and the J gene lost 6 bases, with 13 bases spanning the gap. This CDR3 has 13 amino acids. The CDR3 loop reads CASSPSGRNGYTF. In DNA form, the CDR3 reads TGTGCCAGCAGCCCCAGCGGACGGAATGGCTACACCTTC.

This sequence joins TRBV9 and TRBJ1-2; D remains ambiguous. Deletions cut 0 bases from V and 4 bases from J, with 10 bases between. CDR3 length equals 14 residues. Germline V lookup: CDR1 SGDLS, CDR2 YYNGEE. The CDR3 nucleotides are TGTGCCAGCAGCGTAGATCAGAGCGGCTATGGCTACACCTTC. It yields the protein CASSVDQSGYGYTF.

Sample share makes this clone large. The chain employs TRBV6-6 and TRBJ1-2; a weak D match, TRBD1 (5 bases). Trimming shortened V by 5 bases and J by 8 bases, and 9 bases separated the two germline ends. From germline, CDR1 is MNHNY and CDR2 SVGAGI (reference sequence). The CDR3 spans 11 residues. This CDR3 reads CASSPGKGYTF. Here the CDR3 DNA reads TGTGCCAGCAGTCCAGGGAAAGGCTACACCTTC.

The rearrangement uses TRBV7-9 and TRBJ1-6, with 7 nucleotides matching TRBD1. CDR3 length: 13 residues. V dropped 1 base and J dropped 14; count of bases not matched to a gene: 5. CDR1 and CDR2 from the germline V gene are SEHNR and FQNEAQ (reference sequence). The CDR3 region has the DNA TGTGCCAGCAGCTTAGTCGACAGGGAGTCCCTCCACTTT. Residues: CASSLVDRESLHF.

The chain has TRBV6-1 and TRBJ2-5, with 15 bases lining up with TRBD2. The J segment lost 13 bases and the V segment lost 4 bases, leaving 4 bases of the junction unmatched. The CDR3 runs to 13 residues. CDR1 MNHNS and CDR2 SASEGT come from the germline V gene. CDR3 bases: TGTGCCAGCAGTGGGACTAGCGGGGGGGCTTGGTACTTC. Amino acids: CASSGTSGGAWYF.

This clone showed up just a few times. The chain links TRBV2 to TRBJ2-3; D tentatively fits TRBD1 or TRBD2 (5 bases each). This CDR3 is 15 amino acids long. Trimming left V 2 bases short and J 2 bases short, with 11 bases between. Germline V CDR1 and CDR2: SNHLY, FYNNEI. This CDR3 reads CASSEHLGVTDTQYF. CDR3 bases: TGTGCCAGCAGTGAACATTTGGGGGTCACAGATACGCAGTATTTT.

J is TRBJ1-5 and V is TRBV18; D unclear. In germline, CDR1 is KGHSH, CDR2 LQKENI. The ends were cut back, 5 bases at V and 5 bases at J, with 16 bases in the middle. The CDR3 spans 15 residues. CDR3 in amino acids: CASSTTGSPDQPQHF. The CDR3 coding sequence is TGTGCCAGCTCAACTACCGGGAGCCCCGATCAGCCCCAGCATTTT.

This sequence joins TRBV18 and TRBJ1-4, with no clear D. The CDR3 is 15 amino acids. Trimming pared 4 bases from V and 0 bases from J, leaving 9 bases between. Germline V gives CDR1 KGHSH, CDR2 LQKENI. DNA of the CDR3: TGTGCCAGCTCACTCAGGATGTCAACTAATGAAAAACTGTTTTTT. This encodes CASSLRMSTNEKLFF.

This clone has just one count. The genes are TRBV12-5 and TRBJ1-1, with 7 positions matching TRBD1. V lost 5 bases, J lost 2 bases, and 8 bases stayed unmatched. The CDR3 is made up of 15 amino acids. The germline V gene encodes CDR1 LGHNT and CDR2 FRNRAP. The CDR3 region is CASGTSYRGNTEAFF. Here the CDR3 DNA reads TGTGCTAGTGGTACATCATACAGGGGTAACACTGAAGCTTTCTTT.

The V and J genes are TRBV2 and TRBJ1-5; 9 bases line up with TRBD1. Germline loops: CDR1 SNHLY, CDR2 FYNNEI. This CDR3 comprises 13 residues. The ends lost 6 bases at V and 7 bases at J; junction bases unmatched: 4. The CDR3 DNA reads as TGTGCCAGCAGGGGGACAGGGTTACAGCCCCAGCATTTT. Translating it yields CASRGTGLQPQHF. The full variable domain, completed using reference TRBV2 and TRBJ1-5, is EPEVTQTPSHQVTQMGQEVILRCVPISNHLYFYWYRQILGQKVEFLVSFYNNEISEKSEIFDDQFSVERPDGSNFTLKIRSTKLEDSAMYFCASRGTGLQPQHFGDGTRLSIL.

The chain has TRBV7-2 and TRBJ1-4; D may be TRBD1 (5 bases). CDR1 and CDR2 from the germline V gene are SGHTA and FQGNSA. CDR3 size: 15 residues. Trimming cost V 1 base and J 0 bases, with 6 bases left between them. Written as DNA, the CDR3 is TGTGCCAGCAGCTTAGTGGGGGCAACTAATGAAAAACTGTTTTTT. Its translation: CASSLVGATNEKLFF.

The CDR3 here is CASSEGSEYNEQFF. The DNA for the CDR3 is TGTGCCAGCAGTGAGGGATCAGAATACAATGAGCAGTTCTTC. V is TRBV2 and J is TRBJ2-1; no reliable D call. The CDR3 is made up of 14 amino acids. Germline-derived CDR1 and CDR2 are SNHLY and FYNNEI. The V and J ends lost 3 bases and 4 bases respectively, with 10 bases between them.